Presented here are 21 T cell receptor beta chains from one specimen sequenced in a study of CD8+ T cells in alopecia areata. Extracted from the samples, RNA was reverse transcribed into cDNA to serve as the sequencing template. Method: immunoSEQ multiplex PCR; TCRdb's copy keeps in-frame clones and lacks some. The sample has approximately 210,000 clones; approximately 72% are singletons. Treatment specified: oral pan-JAK inhibitor, 5-10 mg twice daily. The sample consisted of CD4+ T cells sorted from blood, taken at approximately week 45, from a patient treated with tofacitinib. The source is a human donor with alopecia areata.

This rearrangement joins TRBV7-2 to TRBJ1-6, with D possibly matching TRBD1 (5 bases). The CDR3 has 14 residues. Germline loops: CDR1 SGHTA, CDR2 FQGNSA. V lost 3 bases and J lost 7, with 10 bases in between. Written as DNA, the CDR3 is TGTGCCAGCAGCTTGGGACTCCCGAATTCACCCCTCCACTTT. Encoded protein: CASSLGLPNSPLHF.

A single count supports this clone. The chain employs TRBV10-3 and TRBJ1-6, with 7 positions matching TRBD1. V lost 6 bases, J lost 7 bases, and 9 bases stayed unmatched. The CDR3 sequence is 15 residues long. Germline CDR1 is ENHRY and CDR2 is SYGVKD. The CDR3 reads CAISALRDSNSPLHF. CDR3 bases: TGTGCCATCAGCGCACTCCGGGACAGCAATTCACCCCTCCACTTT.

This chain connects TRBV19 to TRBJ1-5; no firm D call. V lost 6 bases to trimming and J lost 7 bases, with 16 bases between them. This CDR3 has 14 amino acids. Germline V CDR1 and CDR2: LNHDA, SQIVND (reference sequence). The CDR3 protein is CASRLRAEGQPQHF. The CDR3 coding sequence is TGTGCCAGTAGGTTAAGGGCCGAGGGCCAGCCCCAGCATTTT. Drawing the rest from reference TRBV19 and TRBJ1-5, the complete variable domain is DGGITQSPKYLFRKEGQNVTLSCEQNLNHDAMYWYRQDPGQGLRLIYYSQIVNDFQKGDIAEGYSVSREKKESFPLTVTSAQKNPTAFYLCASRLRAEGQPQHFGDGTRLSIL.

The chain uses TRBV20-1 and TRBJ1-2; D not resolved. V lost 0 bases and J 8 bases, leaving 7 bases between the germline ends. This CDR3 contains 11 residues. Per germline, CDR1 DFQATT and CDR2 SNEGSKA (reference sequence). In DNA form, the CDR3 reads TGCAGTGCTAGAGATCAGAGAGGCTACACCTTC. Its protein is CSARDQRGYTF.

This rearrangement joins TRBV27 to TRBJ2-1, with 7 bases fitting TRBD1. This CDR3 is built from 16 residues. Unmatched junction bases numbered 12, after V lost 7 bases and J lost 3 bases. Germline V gene data show CDR1 as MNHEY and CDR2 as SMNVEV (reference sequence). The CDR3 loop reads CASKDPTGWSYNEQFF. CDR3 coding DNA: TGTGCCAGCAAAGACCCGACAGGGTGGAGCTACAATGAGCAGTTCTTC.

This chain joins TRBV5-1 and TRBJ2-3; D remains ambiguous. The V and J ends lost 5 bases and 3 bases respectively, with 16 bases between them. This CDR3 comprises 15 residues. CDR1 and CDR2 from the germline V gene are SGHRS and YFSETQ. This CDR3 reads CASSRATALTDTQYF. The CDR3 coding sequence is TGCGCCAGCAGTCGAGCTACCGCTCTTACAGATACGCAGTATTTT.

J is TRBJ2-7 and V is TRBV5-6; either TRBD1 or TRBD2 may fit D (6 bases each). Trimming took off 5 bases at V and 5 bases at J, with 14 bases between the two ends. The germline gives CDR1 SGHDT, CDR2 YYEEEE. The CDR3 loop spans 13 amino acids. CDR3 amino acids: CASRWRGENEQYF. The CDR3 DNA sequence: TGTGCCAGCAGGTGGAGGGGGGAAAACGAGCAGTACTTC. Combining the CDR3 with reference TRBV5-6 and TRBJ2-7 gives the whole variable domain DAGVTQSPTHLIKTRGQQVTLRCSPKSGHDTVSWYQQALGQGPQFIFQYYEEEERQRGNFPDRFSGHQFPNYSSELNVNALLLGDSALYLCASRWRGENEQYFGPGTRLTVT.

In its sample, this clone was seen a few times. The chain carries TRBV5-6 and TRBJ1-3; possibly TRBD1 for D (5 bases). This CDR3 is built from 15 residues. Germline V gives CDR1 SGHDT, CDR2 YYEEEE. The V and J ends lost 2 bases and 0 bases respectively, with 9 bases between them. Written as DNA, the CDR3 is TGTGCCAGCAGCTTCGGACAACGCTCTGGAAACACCATATATTTT. It specifies CASSFGQRSGNTIYF.

The V call is TRBV19, the J call TRBJ2-5; D is ambiguous. CDR3 size: 12 residues. Trimming stripped 6 bases from V and 4 bases from J, with 9 bases between. The germline CDR1 and CDR2 sequences are LNHDA and SQIVND (reference sequence). CDR3 in DNA: TGTGCCAGTAGCCGACTTGGAGAGACCCAGTACTTC. Translated, it gives CASSRLGETQYF. The full variable domain, in which reference TRBV19 and TRBJ2-5 provide the parts outside the CDR3, is DGGITQSPKYLFRKEGQNVTLSCEQNLNHDAMYWYRQDPGQGLRLIYYSQIVNDFQKGDIAEGYSVSREKKESFPLTVTSAQKNPTAFYLCASSRLGETQYFGPGTRLLVL.

The rearrangement uses TRBV5-1 and TRBJ1-2; unclear D gene. V gave up 4 bases and J gave up 6 bases, with 13 bases separating them. This CDR3 has 13 residues. Germline CDR1 is SGHRS and CDR2 is YFSETQ. CDR3 nucleotide sequence: TGCGCCAGCAGCCCGGGGTCGACACATGGCTACACCTTC. Its translation: CASSPGSTHGYTF. The complete variable domain, with remaining parts taken from reference TRBV5-1 and TRBJ1-2, reads KAGVTQTPRYLIKTRGQQVTLSCSPISGHRSVSWYQQTPGQGLQFLFEYFSETQRNKGNFPGRFSGRQFSNSRSEMNVSTLELGDSALYLCASSPGSTHGYTFGSGTRLTVV.

The J gene is TRBJ1-4, the V gene TRBV2; D is undetermined. The CDR3 has 12 residues. V shed 7 bases and J shed 8 bases, with 11 bases lying between them. The V gene's germline CDR1 is SNHLY and CDR2 FYNNEI. CDR3 nucleotides: TGTGCCAGCATAGGCCGGAGAGAAAAACTGTTTTTT. Protein product: CASIGRREKLFF.

Only a few counts were recorded for this clone. The chain is built from TRBV27 and TRBJ2-3; maybe TRBD2 (6 bases). Germline V lookup: CDR1 MNHEY, CDR2 SMNVEV (reference sequence). Trimming pared 5 bases from V and 2 bases from J, leaving 17 bases between. This CDR3 has 16 amino acids. The CDR3 region is CASSRPGGLTTDTQYF. For the CDR3, the DNA is TGTGCCAGCAGTCGTCCCGGTGGACTAACCACAGATACGCAGTATTTT.

This chain uses TRBV5-1 with TRBJ2-6; D not certain. Trimming stripped 2 bases from V and 5 bases from J, with 8 bases between. The CDR3 sequence is 14 residues long. CDR1 SGHRS and CDR2 YFSETQ come from the germline V gene. The chain's CDR3 is CASSFPGRANVLTF. The DNA of the CDR3 is TGCGCCAGCAGCTTCCCTGGACGGGCCAACGTCCTGACTTTC.

Notes on this clone: Other nucleotide sequences in the sample specify the same CDR3. The chain is built from TRBV29-1 and TRBJ1-4; possibly TRBD1 for D (5 bases). The CDR3 runs 12 residues. Trimming stripped 4 bases from V and 3 bases from J, with 6 bases between. Germline V gene sequence: CDR1 SQVTM, CDR2 ANQGSEA. The CDR3 coding sequence is TGCAGCGTTGGACAGTCTAATGAAAAACTGTTTTTT. It translates to CSVGQSNEKLFF.

The chain employs TRBV30 and TRBJ1-1; D gene uncertain. The CDR3 length is 13 residues. Trimming removed 4 bases at V and 0 bases at J, with 9 bases between. Germline V gives CDR1 GTSNPN, CDR2 SVGIG (reference sequence). The CDR3 coding sequence is TGTGCCTGGAACAACGGATTGAACACTGAAGCTTTCTTT. Protein: CAWNNGLNTEAFF.

The V and J genes are TRBV6-5 and TRBJ1-1; D remains ambiguous. Germline CDR1 is MNHEY and CDR2 is SVGAGI. There are 13 residues in the CDR3. V shed 6 bases and J shed 6 bases, with 14 bases lying between them. CDR3 nucleotide sequence: TGTGCCAGCAGCGCTTTCGATCGCGCTGAAGCTTTCTTT. This translates into CASSAFDRAEAFF.

Concerning this clone itself: The same CDR3 is also encoded by other DNA sequences in this sample. The chain is built from TRBV29-1 and TRBJ2-5; 7 bases match TRBD2. In germline, CDR1 is SQVTM, CDR2 ANQGSEA. This CDR3 region has 13 residues. Germline trimming cut 7 bases from V and 5 bases from J; bases unmatched to any gene: 10. The CDR3 protein is CSGGGTLGETQYF. The CDR3, as DNA: TGCAGCGGGGGAGGGACGCTGGGGGAGACCCAGTACTTC.

The gene calls are TRBV2 and TRBJ2-3; 9 nucleotides match TRBD2. The germline V gene has CDR1 SNHLY and CDR2 FYNNEI. The CDR3 spans 15 residues. V lost 5 bases, J lost 4 bases, and 7 bases stayed unmatched. In DNA form, the CDR3 reads TGTGCCAGCAGTCCGCTGACTAGCGGCGCAGATACGCAGTATTTT. The encoded protein is CASSPLTSGADTQYF.

This clone came up a few times. The chain employs TRBV6-1 and TRBJ1-1; no firm D call. Germline assignment: CDR1 MNHNS and CDR2 SASEGT. This CDR3 has 11 amino acids. Deletions cut 2 bases from V and 10 bases from J, with 8 bases between. The CDR3 DNA reads TGTGCCAGCAGTGAAACCTCTTTAGCTTTCTTT. Amino acid sequence: CASSETSLAFF.

This clone was observed a few times. Other nucleotide sequences from this sample produce the same CDR3. The V call is TRBV30, the J call TRBJ1-5, with 7 bases lining up with TRBD1. Germline V gene sequence: CDR1 GTSNPN, CDR2 SVGIG (reference sequence). Trimming at V came to 3 bases and at J to 1 base, leaving 6 bases not matched to a gene. There are 15 residues in the CDR3. This CDR3 reads CAWSGPGQSNQPQHF. CDR3 nucleotide sequence: TGTGCCTGGAGCGGTCCGGGACAGAGCAATCAGCCCCAGCATTTT.

The V gene is TRBV29-1, the J gene TRBJ1-1; no reliable D call. Germline CDR1 is SQVTM and CDR2 is ANQGSEA. The germline V and J ends were trimmed by 7 bases and 1 base, with 4 bases remaining between them. The CDR3 runs to 10 residues. CDR3 DNA: TGCAGCGGCTCGAACACTGAAGCTTTCTTT. Translating it yields CSGSNTEAFF.